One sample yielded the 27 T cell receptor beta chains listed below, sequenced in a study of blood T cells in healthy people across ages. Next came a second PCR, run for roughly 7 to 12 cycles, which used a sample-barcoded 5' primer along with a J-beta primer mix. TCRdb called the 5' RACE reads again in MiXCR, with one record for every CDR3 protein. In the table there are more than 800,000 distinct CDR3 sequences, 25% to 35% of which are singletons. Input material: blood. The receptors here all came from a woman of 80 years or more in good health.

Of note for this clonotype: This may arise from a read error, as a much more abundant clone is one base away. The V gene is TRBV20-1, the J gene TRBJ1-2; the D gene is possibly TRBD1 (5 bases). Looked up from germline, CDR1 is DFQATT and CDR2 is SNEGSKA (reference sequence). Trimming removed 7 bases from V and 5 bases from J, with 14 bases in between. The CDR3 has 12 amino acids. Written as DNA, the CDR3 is TGCAGTGTCACGGGACGAGGTTATGGCTACACCTTC. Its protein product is CSVTGRGYGYTF.

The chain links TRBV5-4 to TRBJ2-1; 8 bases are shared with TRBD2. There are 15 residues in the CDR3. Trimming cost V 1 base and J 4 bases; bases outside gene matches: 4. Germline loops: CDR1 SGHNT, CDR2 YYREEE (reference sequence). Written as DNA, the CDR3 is TGTGCCAGCAGCTTGCGAGCGGGGGCGTACAATGAGCAGTTCTTC. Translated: CASSLRAGAYNEQFF.

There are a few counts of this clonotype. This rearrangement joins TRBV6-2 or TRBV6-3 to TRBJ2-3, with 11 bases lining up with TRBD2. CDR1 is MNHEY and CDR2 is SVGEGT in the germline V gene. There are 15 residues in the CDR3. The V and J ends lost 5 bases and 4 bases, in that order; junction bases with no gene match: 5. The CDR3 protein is CASSRSGGAADTQYF. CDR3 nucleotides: TGTGCCAGCAGTCGTAGCGGGGGGGCTGCAGATACGCAGTATTTT.

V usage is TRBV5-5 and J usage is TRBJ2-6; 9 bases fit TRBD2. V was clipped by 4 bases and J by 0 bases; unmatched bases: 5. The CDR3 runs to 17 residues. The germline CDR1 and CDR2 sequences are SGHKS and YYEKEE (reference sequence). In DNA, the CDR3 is TGTGCCAGCAGCCCCGCGGGAGGGGACTCTGGGGCCAACGTCCTGACTTTC. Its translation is CASSPAGGDSGANVLTF.

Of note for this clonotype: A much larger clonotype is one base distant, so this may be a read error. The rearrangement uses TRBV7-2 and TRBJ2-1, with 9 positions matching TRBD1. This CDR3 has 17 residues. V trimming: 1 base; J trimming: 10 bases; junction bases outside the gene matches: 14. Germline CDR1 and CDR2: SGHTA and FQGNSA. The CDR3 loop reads CASSLGRGTGKGYEQFF. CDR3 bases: TGTGCCAGCAGCTTAGGGCGAGGGACAGGGAAGGGGTACGAGCAGTTCTTC.

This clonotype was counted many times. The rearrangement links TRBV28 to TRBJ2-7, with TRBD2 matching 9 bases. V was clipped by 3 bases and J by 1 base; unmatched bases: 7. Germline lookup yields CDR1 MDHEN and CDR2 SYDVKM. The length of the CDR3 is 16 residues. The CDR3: CASSFGTLAGSYEQYF. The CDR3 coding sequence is TGTGCCAGCAGTTTTGGGACCCTAGCGGGATCCTACGAGCAGTACTTC. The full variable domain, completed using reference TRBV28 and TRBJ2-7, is DVKVTQSSRYLVKRTGEKVFLECVQDMDHENMFWYRQDPGLGLRLIYFSYDVKMKEKGDIPEGYSVSREKKERFSLILESASTNQTSMYLCASSFGTLAGSYEQYFGPGTRLTVT.

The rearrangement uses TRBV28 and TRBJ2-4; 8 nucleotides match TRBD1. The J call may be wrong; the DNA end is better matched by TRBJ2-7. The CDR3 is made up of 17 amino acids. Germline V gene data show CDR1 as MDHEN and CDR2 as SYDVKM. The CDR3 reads CASSPTGQVSENYEQYF. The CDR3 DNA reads TGTGCCAGCAGCCCGACGGGACAGGTTAGCGAAAACTACGAGCAGTACTTC.

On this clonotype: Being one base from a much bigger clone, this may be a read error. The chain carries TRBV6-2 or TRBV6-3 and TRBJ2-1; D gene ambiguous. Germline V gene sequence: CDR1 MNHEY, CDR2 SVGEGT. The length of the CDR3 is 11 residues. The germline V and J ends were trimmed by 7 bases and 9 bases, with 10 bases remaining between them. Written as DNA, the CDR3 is TGTGCCAGCAACGGACGCTTTGAGCAGTTCTTC. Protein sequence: CASNGRFEQFF.

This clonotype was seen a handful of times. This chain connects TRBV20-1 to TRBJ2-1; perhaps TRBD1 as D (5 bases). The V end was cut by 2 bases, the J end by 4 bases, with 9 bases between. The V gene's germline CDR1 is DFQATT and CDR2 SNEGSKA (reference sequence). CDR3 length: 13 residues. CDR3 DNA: TGCAGTGCTAGAATAGGGGTTTACAATGAGCAGTTCTTC. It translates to CSARIGVYNEQFF.

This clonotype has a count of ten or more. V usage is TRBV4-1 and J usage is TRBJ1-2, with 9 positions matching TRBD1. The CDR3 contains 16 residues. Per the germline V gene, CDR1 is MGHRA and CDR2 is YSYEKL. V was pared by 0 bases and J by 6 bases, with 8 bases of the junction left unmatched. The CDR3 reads CASSQEGRTGGHGYTF. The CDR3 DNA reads TGCGCCAGCAGCCAAGAAGGGCGTACAGGGGGCCATGGCTACACCTTC.

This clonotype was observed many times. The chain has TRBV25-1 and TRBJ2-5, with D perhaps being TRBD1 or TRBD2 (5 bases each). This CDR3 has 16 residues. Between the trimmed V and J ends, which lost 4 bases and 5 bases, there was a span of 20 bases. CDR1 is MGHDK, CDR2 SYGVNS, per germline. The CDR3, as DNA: TGTGCCAGCAGTGGGGGACCCCTAGGACACGGGGAGACCCAGTACTTC. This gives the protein CASSGGPLGHGETQYF.

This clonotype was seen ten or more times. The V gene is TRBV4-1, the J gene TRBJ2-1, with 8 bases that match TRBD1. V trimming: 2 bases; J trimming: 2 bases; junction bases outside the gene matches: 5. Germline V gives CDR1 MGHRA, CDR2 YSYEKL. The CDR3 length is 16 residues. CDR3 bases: TGCGCCAGCAGCCAACAACGGACAGGGACCTACAATGAGCAGTTCTTC. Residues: CASSQQRTGTYNEQFF.

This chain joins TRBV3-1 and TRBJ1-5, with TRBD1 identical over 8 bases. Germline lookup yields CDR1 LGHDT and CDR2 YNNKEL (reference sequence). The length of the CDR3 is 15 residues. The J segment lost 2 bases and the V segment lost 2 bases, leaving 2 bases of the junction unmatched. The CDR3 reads CASSQQTGGNQPQHF. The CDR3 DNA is TGTGCCAGCAGCCAACAGACAGGGGGCAATCAGCCCCAGCATTTT.

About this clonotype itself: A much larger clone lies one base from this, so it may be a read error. This CDR3 is CASSFDRGSSHEQYF. The CDR3 DNA sequence: TGCGCCAGCAGCTTTGACAGGGGGAGCTCCCACGAGCAGTACTTC. The gene calls are TRBV5-1 and TRBJ2-7; 9 bases line up with TRBD1. This CDR3 has 15 amino acids. Per the germline V gene, CDR1 is SGHRS and CDR2 is YFSETQ.

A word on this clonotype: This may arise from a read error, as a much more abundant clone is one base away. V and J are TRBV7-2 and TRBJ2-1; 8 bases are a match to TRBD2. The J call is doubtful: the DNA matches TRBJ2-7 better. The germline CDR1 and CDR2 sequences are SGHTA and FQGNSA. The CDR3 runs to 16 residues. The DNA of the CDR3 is TGTGCCAGCAGCTTAGGGGGGGCGGGGGGCCACAATGAGCAGTACTTC. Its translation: CASSLGGAGGHNEQYF.

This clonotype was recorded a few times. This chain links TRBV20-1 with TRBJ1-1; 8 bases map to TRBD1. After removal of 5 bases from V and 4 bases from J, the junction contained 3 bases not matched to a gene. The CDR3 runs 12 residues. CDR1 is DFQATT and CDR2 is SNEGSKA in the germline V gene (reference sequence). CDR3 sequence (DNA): TGCAGTGCTTTCCAGGGGGCCACTGAAGCTTTCTTT. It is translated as CSAFQGATEAFF.

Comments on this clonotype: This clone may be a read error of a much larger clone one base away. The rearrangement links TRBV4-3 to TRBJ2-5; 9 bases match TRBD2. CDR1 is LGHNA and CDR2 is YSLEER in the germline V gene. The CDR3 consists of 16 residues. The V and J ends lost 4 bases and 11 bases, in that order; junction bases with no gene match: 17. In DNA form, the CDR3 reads TGCGCCAGCAGCCCGAACCTCGGGACTAGCTACGATGAGCAGTACTTC. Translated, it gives CASSPNLGTSYDEQYF.

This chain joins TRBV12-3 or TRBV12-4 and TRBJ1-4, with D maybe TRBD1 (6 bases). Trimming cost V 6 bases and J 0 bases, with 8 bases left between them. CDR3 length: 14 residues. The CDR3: CASRRQATNEKLFF. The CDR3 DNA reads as TGTGCCAGCAGACGACAGGCAACTAATGAAAAACTGTTTTTT.

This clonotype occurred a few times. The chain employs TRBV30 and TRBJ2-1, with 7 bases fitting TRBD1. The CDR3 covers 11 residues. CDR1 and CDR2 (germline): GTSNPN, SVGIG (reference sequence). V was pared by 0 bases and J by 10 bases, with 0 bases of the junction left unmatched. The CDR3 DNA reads TGTGCCTGGAGTGTACAGGGGGAGCAGTTCTTC. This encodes CAWSVQGEQFF.

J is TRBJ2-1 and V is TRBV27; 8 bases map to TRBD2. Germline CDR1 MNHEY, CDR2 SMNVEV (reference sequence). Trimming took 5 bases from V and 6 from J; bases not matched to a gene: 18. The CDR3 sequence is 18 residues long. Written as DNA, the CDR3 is TGTGCCAGCAGTCTTCTGACACTTACTAGCGGAAGCACCAATGAGCAGTTCTTC. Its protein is CASSLLTLTSGSTNEQFF.

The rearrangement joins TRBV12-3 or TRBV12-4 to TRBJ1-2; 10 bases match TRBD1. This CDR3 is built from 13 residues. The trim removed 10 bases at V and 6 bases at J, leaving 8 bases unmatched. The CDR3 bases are TGTGCCAACGCCAGGGACAGGGGAGATGGCTACACCTTC. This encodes CANARDRGDGYTF.

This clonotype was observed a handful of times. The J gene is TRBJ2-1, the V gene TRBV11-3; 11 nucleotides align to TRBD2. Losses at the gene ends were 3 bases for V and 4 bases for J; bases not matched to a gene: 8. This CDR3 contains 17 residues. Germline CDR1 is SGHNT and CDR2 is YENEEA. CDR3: CASSFYAGLAAYNEQFF. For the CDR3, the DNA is TGTGCCAGCAGCTTTTATGCGGGACTAGCGGCATACAATGAGCAGTTCTTC.

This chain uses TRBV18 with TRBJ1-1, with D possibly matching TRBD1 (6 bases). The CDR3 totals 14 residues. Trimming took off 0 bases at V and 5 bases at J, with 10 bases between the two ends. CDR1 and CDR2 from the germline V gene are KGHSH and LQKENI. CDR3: CASSPPGGRTEAFF. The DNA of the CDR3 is TGTGCCAGCTCACCACCGGGGGGGCGGACTGAAGCTTTCTTT.

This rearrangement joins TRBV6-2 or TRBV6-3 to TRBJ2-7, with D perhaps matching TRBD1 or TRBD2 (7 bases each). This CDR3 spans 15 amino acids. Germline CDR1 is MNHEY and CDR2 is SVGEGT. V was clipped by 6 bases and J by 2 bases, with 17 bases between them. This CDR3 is CASSPTGREPYEQYF. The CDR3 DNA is TGTGCCAGCAGCCCGACAGGGCGGGAGCCCTACGAGCAGTACTTC.

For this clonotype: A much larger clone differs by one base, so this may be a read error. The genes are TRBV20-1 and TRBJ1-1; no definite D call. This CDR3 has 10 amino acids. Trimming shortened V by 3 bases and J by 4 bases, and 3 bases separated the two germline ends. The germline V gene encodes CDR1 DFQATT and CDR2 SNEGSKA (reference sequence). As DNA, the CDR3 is TGCAGTGCTAGTTGCACTGAAGCTTTCTTT. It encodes CSASCTEAFF.

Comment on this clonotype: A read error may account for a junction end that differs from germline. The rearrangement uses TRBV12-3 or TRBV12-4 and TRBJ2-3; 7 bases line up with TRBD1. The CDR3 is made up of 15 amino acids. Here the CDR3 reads CASKRDSTSTDMQYF. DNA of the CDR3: TGTGCCAGCAAAAGGGACAGTACGAGCACAGATATGCAGTATTTT.

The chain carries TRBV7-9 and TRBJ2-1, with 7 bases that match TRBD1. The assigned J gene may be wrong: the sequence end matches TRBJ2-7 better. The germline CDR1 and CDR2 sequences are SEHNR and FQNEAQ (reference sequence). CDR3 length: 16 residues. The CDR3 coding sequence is TGTGCCAGCAGCTTAACCCGACAGGGCTCCTACAATGAGCAGTACTTC. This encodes CASSLTRQGSYNEQYF.